These 29 T cell receptor beta chains originate from one sample sequenced in a study of blood T cells in healthy people across ages. The authors ran a second PCR of about 6 to 11 cycles using a sample-barcoded 5' primer and a J-beta primer mix. One entry per CDR3 protein results from TCRdb running MiXCR on the 5' RACE reads. The sample lists about 640,000 distinct CDR3 sequences, about 28% occurring once. Sequencing was carried out using blood. The receptors derive from a woman older than 75 in good health.

In this sample, this clonotype turned up a few times. V is TRBV9 and J is TRBJ1-1; D might be TRBD1 (6 bases). V lost 4 bases and J 5 bases, leaving 15 bases between the germline ends. The V gene's germline CDR1 is SGDLS and CDR2 YYNGEE. The CDR3 extends over 14 amino acids. The CDR3 bases are TGTGCCAGCAGCTCGAACCGGGGGCGTACTGAAGCTTTCTTT. Its translation is CASSSNRGRTEAFF. Full variable domain (missing parts from reference TRBV9 and TRBJ1-1): DSGVTQTPKHLITATGQRVTLRCSPRSGDLSVYWYQQSLDQGLQFLIQYYNGEERAKGNILERFSAQQFPDLHSELNLSSLELGDSALYFCASSSNRGRTEAFFGQGTRLTVV.

Comments on this clonotype: A much larger clone sits a single nucleotide away, making a read error possible. The CDR3 protein is CASSQDQGGGGRSYNEQYF. In DNA form, the CDR3 reads TGTGCCAGCAGCCAAGATCAGGGTGGGGGTGGTCGCTCCTACAATGAGCAGTACTTC. The chain uses TRBV4-2 and TRBJ2-1; D may be TRBD1 or TRBD2 (5 bases each). The last part of the DNA fits TRBJ2-7 better; the J call may be wrong. Germline CDR1 and CDR2: LGHNA and YNFKEQ. The CDR3 loop spans 19 amino acids.

This clonotype was seen a handful of times. The rearrangement links TRBV7-2 to TRBJ1-2; TRBD1 matches at 12 bases. This CDR3 spans 17 amino acids. The germline V gene encodes CDR1 SGHTA and CDR2 FQGNSA. Trimming took 3 bases from V and 4 from J; bases not matched to a gene: 9. The CDR3 DNA is TGTGCCAGCAGCTTTCCCGGGACAGGGGGCTTAGGCTATGGCTACACCTTC. Translated, it gives CASSFPGTGGLGYGYTF. Using reference TRBV7-2 and TRBJ1-2 for the parts outside the CDR3, the full variable domain is GAGVSQSPSNKVTEKGKDVELRCDPISGHTALYWYRQSLGQGLEFLIYFQGNSAPDKSGLPSDRFSAERTGGSVSTLTIQRTQQEDSAVYLCASSFPGTGGLGYGYTFGSGTRLTVV.

In its sample, this clonotype was seen a few times. The chain combines TRBV20-1 with TRBJ1-1; D remains ambiguous. This CDR3 is 15 amino acids long. V was shortened by 3 bases and J by 6 bases, with 20 bases between the two germline ends. Germline-derived CDR1 and CDR2 are DFQATT and SNEGSKA (reference sequence). The DNA of the CDR3 is TGCAGTGCTAGTGGAGGCATGGCCTTTGGGCCTGAAGCTTTCTTT. Amino acids: CSASGGMAFGPEAFF.

The chain has TRBV6-6 and TRBJ2-3, with D perhaps matching TRBD1 or TRBD2 (5 bases each). Germline CDR1 is MNHNY and CDR2 is SVGAGI (reference sequence). V was trimmed by 8 bases and J by 4 bases, leaving 25 bases between them. There are 17 residues in the CDR3. CDR3 sequence: CASQVGPDRLRADTQYF. The DNA for the CDR3 is TGTGCCAGCCAGGTGGGACCAGACAGACTTAGGGCAGATACGCAGTATTTT.

The chain is built from TRBV29-1 and TRBJ2-1; 10 positions match TRBD2. Germline lookup yields CDR1 SQVTM and CDR2 ANQGSEA. This CDR3 has 15 amino acids. V was pared by 0 bases and J by 10 bases, with 9 bases of the junction left unmatched. The chain's CDR3 is CSVEEALAGRREQFF. CDR3 nucleotide sequence: TGCAGCGTTGAAGAGGCACTAGCGGGGAGGCGAGAGCAGTTCTTC.

This clonotype was detected many times. The rearrangement joins TRBV10-3 to TRBJ2-7, with D perhaps assigned TRBD1 or TRBD2 (5 bases each). V lost 6 bases, J lost 0 bases, and 12 bases lay in between. Germline values: CDR1 ENHRY, CDR2 SYGVKD. This CDR3 contains 14 residues. The CDR3 nucleotides read TGTGCCATCAGCGGGACGGTGAGCTCCTACGAGCAGTACTTC. Its protein product is CAISGTVSSYEQYF.

In its sample, this clonotype was seen a few times. The CDR3 sequence is CASSLARGHTGELFF. The CDR3 DNA is TGTGCCAGCAGTTTAGCCAGGGGGCACACCGGGGAGCTGTTTTTT. The V and J genes are TRBV12-3 or TRBV12-4 and TRBJ2-2; 8 bases are shared with TRBD1. CDR3 length equals 15 residues. J was trimmed by 3 bases and V by 0 bases; bases with no gene match: 0.

This chain links TRBV4-3 with TRBJ2-1; D remains unclear. The CDR3 is made up of 13 amino acids. The germline V and J ends were trimmed by 0 bases and 8 bases, with 8 bases remaining between them. Germline CDR1 reads LGHNA; CDR2 reads YSLEER. The CDR3 coding sequence is TGCGCCAGCAGCCAAGATCTGGGTTATGAGCAGTTCTTC. This encodes CASSQDLGYEQFF.

This clonotype appeared many times. This chain connects TRBV7-9 to TRBJ2-3; tentative D call: TRBD2 (6 bases). CDR1 SEHNR and CDR2 FQNEAQ come from the germline V gene (reference sequence). V lost 3 bases and J lost 3, with 10 bases in between. CDR3 length: 14 amino acids. Here the CDR3 reads CASSFPGRTDTQYF. For the CDR3, the DNA is TGTGCCAGCAGCTTCCCAGGGAGGACAGATACGCAGTATTTT.

This clonotype was detected a few times. The rearrangement links TRBV2 to TRBJ2-7; TRBD1 aligns across 8 bases. The CDR3 extends over 13 amino acids. V lost 5 bases, J lost 7 bases, and 7 bases stayed unmatched. Germline lookup yields CDR1 SNHLY and CDR2 FYNNEI. The CDR3 reads CASSTGQGNEQYF. In DNA, the CDR3 is TGTGCCAGCAGTACCGGACAGGGCAATGAGCAGTACTTC.

This clonotype was seen ten or more times. The gene calls are TRBV20-1 and TRBJ2-3; 10 bases agree with TRBD1. The CDR3 spans 15 residues. V dropped 6 bases and J dropped 1; count of bases not matched to a gene: 7. Germline-derived CDR1 and CDR2 are DFQATT and SNEGSKA (reference sequence). DNA of the CDR3: TGCAGTGCCAATCGACAGGGGGCGGGCACAGATACGCAGTATTTT. It encodes CSANRQGAGTDTQYF.

The chain links TRBV6-5 to TRBJ2-3; D possibly corresponds to TRBD2 (5 bases). Trimming stripped 6 bases from V and 6 bases from J, with 16 bases between. The CDR3 is 14 residues long. CDR1 MNHEY and CDR2 SVGAGI come from the germline V gene. The CDR3 bases are TGTGCCAGCAGGGTCACGGGAATCATCGATACGCAGTATTTT. Its translation is CASRVTGIIDTQYF.

This clonotype was recorded a few times. A clone one base away is much larger, so this may be a read error. The chain recombines TRBV2 with TRBJ2-5, with TRBD2 matching 8 bases. The DNA end lines up better with TRBJ2-7; the J call may be wrong. This CDR3 spans 15 amino acids. Germline CDR1 is SNHLY and CDR2 is FYNNEI. For the CDR3, the DNA is TGTGCCAGCCGGGAGGGGGGCACCGCCACCTACGAGCAGTACTTC. Encoded protein: CASREGGTATYEQYF.

The sample holds a few counts of this clonotype. The chain links TRBV3-1 to TRBJ1-1; D unclear. V was shortened by 0 bases and J by 0 bases, with 8 bases between the two germline ends. The CDR3 totals 15 residues. The germline V gene encodes CDR1 LGHDT and CDR2 YNNKEL (reference sequence). CDR3 coding DNA: TGTGCCAGCAGCCAAGAAGGTCAGATGAACACTGAAGCTTTCTTT. It codes for CASSQEGQMNTEAFF.

Concerning this clonotype: This may be a read error, as it is one base from a much larger clone. The rearrangement joins TRBV20-1 to TRBJ2-6; 9 positions agree with TRBD2. Germline loops: CDR1 DFQATT, CDR2 SNEGSKA (reference sequence). The CDR3 loop spans 17 amino acids. The DNA for the CDR3 is TGCAGTGCTAGAGGGCGGGGGGGTCCTTCTGAGGCCAACGTCCTGACTTTC. Its protein product is CSARGRGGPSEANVLTF.

Regarding this clonotype: Possible read error: a much larger clone is one base away. The genes are TRBV5-5 and TRBJ1-2; the match to TRBD1 covers 7 bases. J was trimmed by 8 bases and V by 4 bases; bases with no gene match: 8. The CDR3 covers 13 residues. Germline lookup yields CDR1 SGHKS and CDR2 YYEKEE (reference sequence). In DNA form, the CDR3 reads TGTGCCAGCAGCCCCGGCAGGGGGAGGGGCTACACCTTC. Its translation: CASSPGRGRGYTF. Full variable domain (remainder filled in from reference TRBV5-5 and TRBJ1-2): DAGVTQSPTHLIKTRGQQVTLRCSPISGHKSVSWYQQVLGQGPQFIFQYYEKEERGRGNFPDRFSARQFPNYSSELNVNALLLGDSALYLCASSPGRGRGYTFGSGTRLTVV.

With regard to this clonotype: A much bigger clone sits one base away, suggesting this may be a read error. Lacking the conserved final phenylalanine or tryptophan, this CDR3 likely reflects a read error. The chain joins TRBV6-1 to TRBJ1-2; D is undetermined. The CDR3 is 14 amino acids. V dropped 10 bases and J dropped 4 bases, with 19 bases sitting between them. Germline-derived CDR1 and CDR2 are MNHNS and SASEGT. CDR3 bases: TGTGCCATAACGACTCTAAGGGCAGGCTATGGCTACACCGTC. It encodes CAITTLRAGYGYTV.

This clonotype was detected ten times or more. The chain is built from TRBV6-1 and TRBJ2-4, with TRBD2 matching over 7 bases. The CDR3 covers 14 residues. The J segment lost 6 bases and the V segment lost 1 base, leaving 3 bases of the junction unmatched. Germline CDR1 is MNHNS and CDR2 is SASEGT. The CDR3 sequence: CASSEVREGNIQYF. The CDR3 DNA reads TGTGCCAGCAGTGAAGTAAGGGAGGGAAACATTCAGTACTTC.

This clonotype came up many times. This chain links TRBV7-9 with TRBJ2-4; 8 bases line up with TRBD1. Looked up from germline, CDR1 is SEHNR and CDR2 is FQNEAQ (reference sequence). V trimming: 5 bases; J trimming: 2 bases; junction bases outside the gene matches: 2. The CDR3 loop spans 14 amino acids. The CDR3 DNA sequence: TGTGCCAGCAGCCCCAGGGGGCCCAAAAACATTCAGTACTTC. Protein sequence: CASSPRGPKNIQYF.

This clonotype has ten or more counts. The CDR3: CASSPPRGGALEQYF. In nucleotides, the CDR3 is TGTGCCAGCAGCCCCCCCCGCGGGGGGGCATTAGAGCAGTACTTC. The chain couples TRBV2 to TRBJ2-5, with 9 bases identical to TRBD2. Germline V lookup: CDR1 SNHLY, CDR2 FYNNEI. With V trimmed by 6 bases and J by 11 bases, 16 bases remained unmatched. The CDR3 loop spans 15 amino acids. Combining the CDR3 with reference TRBV2 and TRBJ2-5 gives the whole variable domain EPEVTQTPSHQVTQMGQEVILRCVPISNHLYFYWYRQILGQKVEFLVSFYNNEISEKSEIFDDQFSVERPDGSNFTLKIRSTKLEDSAMYFCASSPPRGGALEQYFGPGTRLLVL.

With respect to this clonotype: A much larger clonotype is one base distant, so this may be a read error. V gene TRBV20-1 combines with J gene TRBJ2-1; D not certain. From germline, CDR1 is DFQATT and CDR2 SNEGSKA (reference sequence). The CDR3 has 14 amino acids. The CDR3 loop is CSARYGSSYNEQVF. CDR3 sequence (DNA): TGCAGTGCTAGATATGGTAGCTCCTACAATGAGCAGGTCTTC.

This clonotype has ten or more counts. The rearrangement joins TRBV20-1 to TRBJ2-7, with 9 bases lining up with TRBD1. CDR3 size: 14 residues. V lost 6 bases to trimming and J lost 1 base; unmatched junction nucleotides: 7. Germline CDR1 reads DFQATT; CDR2 reads SNEGSKA (reference sequence). In DNA, the CDR3 is TGCAGTGCCGGCGGACAGGGGAATTCCTACGAGCAGTACTTC. Translated: CSAGGQGNSYEQYF.

This clonotype was detected many times. This chain joins TRBV6-2 or TRBV6-3 and TRBJ1-4; possible D gene TRBD1, 6 bases. Germline CDR1 is MNHEY and CDR2 is SVGEGT. The V and J ends lost 0 bases and 13 bases respectively, with 9 bases between them. This CDR3 has 12 residues. CDR3 loop: CASSYSRGGLFF. The CDR3 bases are TGTGCCAGCAGTTACTCCAGGGGCGGACTGTTTTTT.

This clonotype was recorded at least ten times. The chain has TRBV9 and TRBJ2-3; 8 bases are a match to TRBD2. The CDR3 length is 15 residues. CDR1 is SGDLS, CDR2 YYNGEE, per germline. With V trimmed by 0 bases and J by 5 bases, 5 bases remained unmatched. In nucleotides, the CDR3 is TGTGCCAGCAGCGTAGAGGCGGGGGGTCTAGATACGCAGTATTTT. As protein: CASSVEAGGLDTQYF.

This clonotype was recorded a few times. V usage is TRBV5-6 and J usage is TRBJ2-5; a weak D match, TRBD2 (6 bases). CDR1 and CDR2 (germline): SGHDT, YYEEEE. This CDR3 has 14 residues. V lost 0 bases to trimming and J lost 5 bases, with 11 bases between them. This CDR3 is CASSLGVGRETQYF. The CDR3 DNA reads TGTGCCAGCAGCTTGGGAGTGGGGAGGGAGACCCAGTACTTC.

This clonotype appeared many times. The chain uses TRBV5-6 and TRBJ2-6, with D unresolved. Germline V gene lookup returns CDR1 SGHDT and CDR2 YYEEEE. The CDR3 totals 15 residues. Trimming removed 2 bases from V and 2 bases from J, with 8 bases in between. CDR3 region: CASSFRNPGANVLTF. In nucleotides, the CDR3 is TGTGCCAGCAGCTTTAGAAATCCTGGGGCCAACGTCCTGACTTTC. The whole variable domain, remainder taken from reference TRBV5-6 and TRBJ2-6, is DAGVTQSPTHLIKTRGQQVTLRCSPKSGHDTVSWYQQALGQGPQFIFQYYEEEERQRGNFPDRFSGHQFPNYSSELNVNALLLGDSALYLCASSFRNPGANVLTFGAGSRLTVL.

This chain connects TRBV20-1 to TRBJ1-1; D ambiguous. CDR3 length: 16 amino acids. The ends were cut back, 0 bases at V and 1 base at J, with 15 bases in the middle. From germline, CDR1 is DFQATT and CDR2 SNEGSKA (reference sequence). The CDR3 DNA sequence: TGCAGTGCTAGAGATTATACAAGTAACCGGAACACTGAAGCTTTCTTT. Its translation is CSARDYTSNRNTEAFF.

The V and J genes are TRBV6-2 or TRBV6-3 and TRBJ1-1; TRBD1 matches at 10 bases. The V and J ends lost 0 bases and 0 bases, in that order; junction bases with no gene match: 7. This CDR3 comprises 18 residues. Germline V gene sequence: CDR1 MNHEY, CDR2 SVGEGT. In DNA form, the CDR3 reads TGTGCCAGCAGTTACTCGACCGGGACAGGGGCTATGAACACTGAAGCTTTCTTT. Its protein product is CASSYSTGTGAMNTEAFF.